Below, 28 T cell receptor beta chains from the same sample are listed, as sequenced in a study of control samples from healthy donors and cancer patients (dated by TCRdb to the early 2020s). The library was built by means of the immunoSEQ multiplex PCR assay. Here the immuneACCESS table is served through TCRdb, limited to in-frame sequences with V and J called. Missing clones are a known gap in these copies; in checked studies unresolved V genes cover under half, and the rest lacks a known reason. This sample has about 160,000 clones in its table, and about 87% of those were observed once. The top ten clones comprise 12% of the sample. Sequencing used blood. The receptor set was obtained from a man younger than 45 in good health.

The chain's CDR3 is CAFASGTGSDTQYF. The CDR3 DNA follows: TGTGCCTTCGCCTCCGGGACGGGGTCAGATACGCAGTATTTT. The chain recombines TRBV10-3 with TRBJ2-3, with D perhaps assigned TRBD1 or TRBD2 (5 bases each). There are 14 residues in the CDR3. The V end was cut by 11 bases, the J end by 4 bases, with 19 bases between. Germline CDR1 is ENHRY and CDR2 is SYGVKD.

The chain joins TRBV9 to TRBJ1-2; a possible D gene is TRBD1 (5 bases). The germline gives CDR1 SGDLS, CDR2 YYNGEE. The CDR3 is 14 residues long. Trimming removed 3 bases from V and 4 bases from J, with 13 bases in between. The CDR3 coding sequence is TGTGCCAGCAGCGCCACCTTAGGGGCCTATGGCTACACCTTC. Translating gives CASSATLGAYGYTF.

The J gene is TRBJ1-6, the V gene TRBV3-1 (or the pseudogene TRBV3-2); D call uncertain. This CDR3 has 13 amino acids. V dropped 1 base and J dropped 9 bases, with 7 bases sitting between them. Per the germline V gene, CDR1 is LGHDT and CDR2 is YNNKEL (reference sequence). For the CDR3, the DNA is TGTGCCAGCAGCCAAGGCCGGGGTTCACCCCTCCACTTT. Translating gives CASSQGRGSPLHF.

The V and J genes are TRBV10-3 and TRBJ2-7, with D perhaps TRBD1 (9 bases). The germline V gene encodes CDR1 ENHRY and CDR2 SYGVKD. Trimming pared 3 bases from V and 1 base from J, leaving 16 bases between. The CDR3 totals 16 residues. The CDR3 nucleotides read TGTGCCATCAGTGACGGGGGGGGACAGGGTTCCTACGAGCAGTACTTC. It specifies CAISDGGGQGSYEQYF.

V is TRBV28 and J is TRBJ2-2; 9 positions agree with TRBD2. Germline CDR1 MDHEN, CDR2 SYDVKM. Trimming cost V 5 bases and J 4 bases; bases outside gene matches: 5. CDR3 size: 15 residues. CDR3 nucleotides: TGTGCCAGCAGTGAAAAGCGGGAGGTCACCGGGGAGCTGTTTTTT. It yields the protein CASSEKREVTGELFF. The full variable domain, rest sourced from reference TRBV28 and TRBJ2-2, is DVKVTQSSRYLVKRTGEKVFLECVQDMDHENMFWYRQDPGLGLRLIYFSYDVKMKEKGDIPEGYSVSREKKERFSLILESASTNQTSMYLCASSEKREVTGELFFGEGSRLTVL.

This clone was seen a single time. The chain uses TRBV2 and TRBJ1-2; the match to TRBD1 covers 8 bases. Germline V gene lookup returns CDR1 SNHLY and CDR2 FYNNEI. The junction had 8 bases not matched to a gene; V was cut back by 8 bases and J by 3 bases. The CDR3 runs to 14 residues. The CDR3 nucleotides read TGTGCCAGCTCCTCCCCGGGACAGGACTATGGCTACACCTTC. Translation: CASSSPGQDYGYTF.

The V and J genes are TRBV25-1 and TRBJ1-6; 8 bases align to TRBD1. The junction had 9 bases not matched to a gene; V was cut back by 3 bases and J by 8 bases. Per the germline V gene, CDR1 is MGHDK and CDR2 is SYGVNS. There are 16 residues in the CDR3. The CDR3 DNA sequence: TGTGCCAGCAGTGACCAAGGACAGGGATGGTATTCACCCCTCCACTTT. It is translated as CASSDQGQGWYSPLHF.

V and J are TRBV28 and TRBJ1-2; 7 positions match TRBD1. The CDR3 contains 14 residues. Germline assignment: CDR1 MDHEN and CDR2 SYDVKM. Germline trimming cut 6 bases from V and 4 bases from J; bases unmatched to any gene: 8. The CDR3 coding sequence is TGTGCCAGCAGCCCCTCGGACAGGAGCTATGGCTACACCTTC. The encoded protein is CASSPSDRSYGYTF.

V gene TRBV27 combines with J gene TRBJ2-3; a weak D match, TRBD2 (6 bases). The CDR3 has 17 amino acids. V shed 6 bases and J shed 2 bases, with 21 bases lying between them. Germline assignment: CDR1 MNHEY and CDR2 SMNVEV (reference sequence). In DNA form, the CDR3 reads TGTGCCAGCAGGGCCACCGGGACTGGACCCCACACAGATACGCAGTATTTT. Amino acid sequence: CASRATGTGPHTDTQYF.

This clone came up a few times. The chain is built from TRBV7-6 and TRBJ2-7; no clear D gene. The germline V gene encodes CDR1 SGHVS and CDR2 FNYEAQ. V lost 1 base to trimming and J lost 2 bases, with 9 bases between them. This CDR3 region has 14 residues. CDR3 in DNA: TGTGCCAGCAGCTTAGACGATGGGGCCTACGAGCAGTACTTC. It translates to CASSLDDGAYEQYF. Looking up the rest from reference TRBV7-6 and TRBJ2-7 gives the full variable domain: GAGVSQSPRYKVTKRGQDVALRCDPISGHVSLYWYRQALGQGPEFLTYFNYEAQQDKSGLPNDRFSAERPEGSISTLTIQRTEQRDSAMYRCASSLDDGAYEQYFGPGTRLTVT.

This clone was found many times. This chain connects TRBV5-1 to TRBJ1-1, with 9 bases identical to TRBD1. The CDR3 is 17 residues long. V lost 4 bases, J lost 7 bases, and 17 bases stayed unmatched. Germline V gene data show CDR1 as SGHRS and CDR2 as YFSETQ. The CDR3 protein is CASSPETGGPVGGEAFF. CDR3 DNA sequence: TGCGCCAGCAGCCCAGAGACAGGGGGGCCAGTTGGAGGTGAAGCTTTCTTT.

The CDR3 reads CSASPGVAGYNEQFF. CDR3 in DNA: TGCAGTGCCAGTCCGGGAGTAGCGGGGTACAATGAGCAGTTCTTC. The chain recombines TRBV20-1 with TRBJ2-1, with TRBD2 identical over 8 bases. This CDR3 spans 15 amino acids. The V gene end was trimmed by 6 bases and the J gene end by 4 bases; junction bases not matched to a gene: 11. CDR1 and CDR2 from the germline V gene are DFQATT and SNEGSKA (reference sequence).

The CDR3 loop is CASSLSGLQYEQYF. DNA for the CDR3: TGTGCCAGCTCTCTGTCGGGACTCCAGTACGAGCAGTACTTC. The V and J genes are TRBV9 and TRBJ2-7, with D tentatively TRBD2 (6 bases). CDR1 is SGDLS and CDR2 is YYNGEE in the germline V gene. The germline V and J ends were trimmed by 7 bases and 4 bases, with 18 bases remaining between them. There are 14 residues in the CDR3.

The V call is TRBV6-5, the J call TRBJ1-5, with D possibly TRBD1 on 5 matching bases. The V gene lost 7 bases and the J gene lost 6 bases, with 16 bases spanning the gap. Germline V gene lookup returns CDR1 MNHEY and CDR2 SVGAGI. This CDR3 region has 14 residues. The DNA for the CDR3 is TGTGCCAGCACAGGGTTTCAGCGTAGTCAGCCCCAGCATTTT. The encoded protein is CASTGFQRSQPQHF.

The chain recombines TRBV14 with TRBJ1-4; the D gene is possibly TRBD1 (6 bases). There are 14 residues in the CDR3. Germline values: CDR1 SGHDN, CDR2 FVKESK. The germline V and J ends were trimmed by 5 bases and 14 bases, with 21 bases remaining between them. The CDR3 DNA is TGTGCCAGCAGCTTCCGGGACACGGTAGAGGGGCTGTTTTTT. It specifies CASSFRDTVEGLFF. The full variable domain, with the rest looked up from reference TRBV14 and TRBJ1-4, is EAGVTQFPSHSVIEKGQTVTLRCDPISGHDNLYWYRRVMGKEIKFLLHFVKESKQDESGMPNNRFLAERTGGTYSTLKVQPAELEDSGVYFCASSFRDTVEGLFFGSGTQLSVL.

V and J are TRBV9 and TRBJ2-1, with 9 bases lining up with TRBD2. Trimming at V came to 3 bases and at J to 9 bases, leaving 10 bases not matched to a gene. The CDR3 length is 15 residues. Germline loops: CDR1 SGDLS, CDR2 YYNGEE. The CDR3 DNA is TGTGCCAGCAGCGCTGGGACTAGCTTGAGGGGTGAGCAGTTCTTC. Encoded protein: CASSAGTSLRGEQFF.

CDR3 sequence (DNA): TGCGCCAGCAGTGTAACTAGAGGTCCGAGCACAGATACGCAGTATTTT. Translating it yields CASSVTRGPSTDTQYF. The chain joins TRBV10-2 to TRBJ2-3; tentative D call: TRBD2 (5 bases). Germline V CDR1 and CDR2: WSHSY, SAAADI. V was clipped by 4 bases and J by 0 bases, with 14 bases between them. This CDR3 contains 16 residues.

This sequence joins TRBV3-1 (or the pseudogene TRBV3-2) and TRBJ2-3; TRBD2 agrees at 11 bases. The CDR3 spans 16 residues. Germline V gene sequence: CDR1 LGHDT, CDR2 YNNKEL (reference sequence). Trimming removed 3 bases from V and 3 bases from J; junction bases left unmatched: 5. The CDR3 DNA reads as TGTGCCAGCAGCCATGTTACTAGCGGGGGAACAGATACGCAGTATTTT. It codes for CASSHVTSGGTDTQYF.

This clone was seen only once. This chain connects TRBV5-1 to TRBJ2-3; 7 nucleotides match TRBD2. CDR1 and CDR2 from the germline V gene are SGHRS and YFSETQ. Germline trimming cut 1 base from V and 2 bases from J; bases unmatched to any gene: 10. The CDR3 covers 17 residues. DNA for the CDR3: TGCGCCAGCAGCTTGCCGTCTACGGGGGGATTCACAGATACGCAGTATTTT. This encodes CASSLPSTGGFTDTQYF.

The chain employs TRBV7-8 and TRBJ2-7; D not resolved. The CDR3 loop spans 13 amino acids. The V gene's germline CDR1 is SGHVS and CDR2 FQNEAQ. V was pared by 1 base and J by 6 bases, with 10 bases between. CDR3 nucleotide sequence: TGTGCCAGCAGCTTAGATAGCCAACTCGAGCAGTACTTC. Protein sequence: CASSLDSQLEQYF.

The CDR3 reads CASSFGGGQAYGYTF. For the CDR3, the DNA is TGTGCCAGCAGCTTTGGGGGGGGACAGGCCTATGGCTACACCTTC. V is TRBV7-8 and J is TRBJ1-2; 8 bases line up with TRBD1. The germline V gene encodes CDR1 SGHVS and CDR2 FQNEAQ. J gave up 4 bases and V 3 bases, and 7 bases lay outside the gene matches. The CDR3 sequence is 15 residues long.

The chain joins TRBV7-2 to TRBJ2-2; no reliable D call. This CDR3 spans 11 amino acids. Trimming shortened V by 3 bases and J by 8 bases, and 4 bases separated the two germline ends. Per germline, CDR1 SGHTA and CDR2 FQGNSA. The CDR3 sequence is CASSFGGELFF. The CDR3 nucleotides read TGTGCCAGCAGCTTCGGGGGGGAGCTGTTTTTT.

This clone has just a few counts. The chain links TRBV5-1 to TRBJ1-2; 7 bases agree with TRBD1. Germline V gives CDR1 SGHRS, CDR2 YFSETQ. The ends lost 6 bases at V and 2 bases at J; junction bases unmatched: 7. The CDR3 sequence is 14 residues long. In DNA, the CDR3 is TGCGCCAGCACCACGTCACAGGGGAACTATGGCTACACCTTC. Its protein product is CASTTSQGNYGYTF.

The gene calls are TRBV4-1 and TRBJ2-7; the D gene is possibly TRBD2 (6 bases). The CDR3 spans 16 residues. V was trimmed by 5 bases and J by 0 bases, leaving 17 bases between them. CDR1 and CDR2 (germline): MGHRA, YSYEKL. CDR3 loop: CASSVASGGSSYEQYF. CDR3 sequence (DNA): TGCGCCAGCAGCGTAGCCTCCGGGGGAAGCTCCTACGAGCAGTACTTC.

This clone was counted between two and nine times. The genes are TRBV6-5 and TRBJ1-3, with 10 bases identical to TRBD1. From germline, CDR1 is MNHEY and CDR2 SVGAGI. This CDR3 has 15 residues. V shed 7 bases and J 3 bases; nucleotides not matched to a gene: 6. The CDR3 region has the DNA TGTGCCAGCAAATTCGGGACAGGGGATGGAAACACCATATATTTT. This sequence encodes CASKFGTGDGNTIYF.

The CDR3 DNA is TGCGCCAGCAGCCAAGTGCCGGGGCCCAAGGGTGAAGCTTTCTTT. Its protein is CASSQVPGPKGEAFF. The chain links TRBV4-1 to TRBJ1-1; weak D call: TRBD1 (5 bases). Trimming took off 1 base at V and 7 bases at J, with 16 bases between the two ends. Germline CDR1 reads MGHRA; CDR2 reads YSYEKL. This CDR3 region has 15 residues.

This chain joins TRBV14 and TRBJ2-6; D remains ambiguous. The germline V and J ends were trimmed by 1 base and 2 bases, with 6 bases remaining between them. The CDR3 has 15 residues. From germline, CDR1 is SGHDN and CDR2 FVKESK. The CDR3 coding sequence is TGTGCCAGCAGCCAAGGCGTGGCTGGGGCCAACGTCCTGACTTTC. It specifies CASSQGVAGANVLTF.

The rearrangement links TRBV11-3 to TRBJ1-3; no definite D call. Germline-derived CDR1 and CDR2 are SGHNT and YENEEA. Deletions cut 0 bases from V and 5 bases from J, with 5 bases between. The CDR3 contains 13 residues. CDR3 nucleotides: TGTGCCAGCAGCTTAGACCGTCGAAACACCATATATTTT. This encodes CASSLDRRNTIYF.